This is a list of T cell receptor beta chains from one sample in a study of cytomegalovirus exposure and HLA in healthy donors. The table came from immunoSEQ multiplex PCR; TCRdb's copy has only in-frame clones and leaves some out. The sample lists over 150,000 clones, 75% to 90% occurring once. Sequencing input: PBMCs. All receptors derive from a human donor in good health. Each CDR3 is given with its conserved first and last residue. A D gene is named only where the DNA matches it firmly. Rows may omit the clone size; those that give it use once, few, many or a size class.

V	length	J	D	size	CDR3	DNA
TRBV2	16	TRBJ2-2	TRBD2	once	CASSERGGGQGGELFF	TGTGCCAGCAGTGAACGCGGGGGGGGGCAAGGCGGGGAGCTGTTTTTT
TRBV25-1	13	TRBJ2-3	.	.	CASSGTVTDTQYF	TGTGCCAGCAGTGGGACAGTCACAGATACGCAGTATTTT
TRBV2	11	TRBJ2-7	.	.	CASTDYIKQYF	TGTGCCAGCACAGACTATATCAAGCAGTACTTC
TRBV27	14	TRBJ2-5	TRBD2	.	CASRISGGGETQYF	TGTGCCAGCAGGATTAGCGGGGGAGGAGAGACCCAGTACTTC
TRBV4-3	17	TRBJ2-1	.	few	CASSQETGPSGYNEQFF	TGCGCCAGCAGCCAAGAAACAGGGCCTTCGGGCTACAATGAGCAGTTCTTC
TRBV5-4	16	TRBJ2-1	TRBD2	.	CASSTLAGGPTNEQFF	TGTGCCAGCAGCACCCTAGCGGGGGGACCTACCAATGAGCAGTTCTTC
TRBV6-1	14	TRBJ2-7	TRBD1	.	CASTRDSPPGEQYF	TGTGCCAGCACAAGGGACAGCCCTCCTGGCGAGCAGTACTTC
TRBV7-9	16	TRBJ2-6	.	few	CASSPGRSSGANVLTF	TGTGCCAGCAGCCCTGGGCGAAGCTCTGGGGCCAACGTCCTGACTTTC
TRBV18	14	TRBJ1-2	TRBD1	.	CASSQGDSYKGYTF	TGTGCCAGCTCACAAGGGGACAGTTATAAGGGCTACACCTTC
TRBV18	15	TRBJ1-1	.	.	CASSLRQNMNTEAFF	TGTGCCAGCTCACTCCGACAGAACATGAACACTGAAGCTTTCTTT
TRBV4-2	12	TRBJ1-2	.	.	CASSENSWGYTF	TGTGCCAGCAGCGAAAACAGCTGGGGCTACACCTTC
TRBV4-2	17	TRBJ2-3	TRBD2	.	CASSQEDQRGGTDTQYF	TGTGCCAGCAGCCAAGAAGATCAGCGGGGGGGCACAGATACGCAGTATTTT
TRBV5-1	16	TRBJ1-2	TRBD1	.	CASSLALDRAYYGYTF	TGCGCCAGCAGCTTGGCCTTGGACAGGGCTTACTATGGCTACACCTTC
TRBV7-6	13	TRBJ2-1	TRBD1	few	CASSLDRFGEQFF	TGTGCCAGCAGCTTGGACAGGTTCGGTGAGCAGTTCTTC
TRBV4-1	15	TRBJ1-2	TRBD1	few	CASSQDIDRVYGYTF	TGCGCCAGCAGCCAAGATATCGACAGGGTCTATGGCTACACCTTC
TRBV2	19	TRBJ2-3	TRBD2	few	CASSPRTSTSGVLTDTQYF	TGTGCCAGCAGCCCTCGGACCTCAACTAGCGGGGTACTCACAGATACGCAGTATTTT
TRBV4-1	14	TRBJ2-7	TRBD1	.	CASSQGQGAYEQYF	TGCGCCAGCAGCCAAGGACAGGGGGCGTACGAGCAGTACTTC
TRBV5-4	16	TRBJ1-4	TRBD1	.	CASSKTGFATNEKLFF	TGTGCCAGCAGCAAGACAGGGTTCGCAACTAATGAAAAACTGTTTTTT
TRBV2	15	TRBJ1-2	.	.	CASSVMEWSQDGYTF	TGTGCCAGCAGTGTAATGGAATGGTCACAGGACGGCTACACCTTC
TRBV5-1	16	TRBJ1-6	.	.	CASSWGPPTANSPLHF	TGCGCCAGCAGCTGGGGCCCTCCGACGGCCAATTCACCCCTCCACTTT
TRBV2	11	TRBJ2-3	.	.	CASRSLDTQYF	TGTGCCAGCAGGAGCCTAGATACGCAGTATTTT
TRBV9	15	TRBJ1-4	.	few	CASSVGTVINEQLFF	TGTGCCAGCAGCGTAGGGACAGTTATTAATGAACAACTGTTTTTT
TRBV19	13	TRBJ2-1	.	.	CASSLLQGYEQFF	TGTGCCAGTAGCCTTCTTCAGGGATATGAGCAGTTCTTC
TRBV4-3	19	TRBJ2-6	.	few	CASSQDSPGDLAGANVLTF	TGCGCCAGCAGCCAAGATAGCCCAGGGGATCTCGCTGGGGCCAACGTCCTGACTTTC
TRBV6-5	16	TRBJ1-6	.	.	CASSFPSGRGGSPLHF	TGTGCCAGCAGTTTCCCCTCGGGGAGGGGGGGGTCACCCCTCCACTTT
TRBV7-9	15	TRBJ2-7	.	few	CASSPPAGNHYEQYF	TGTGCCAGCAGCCCCCCTGCGGGGAACCACTACGAGCAGTACTTC
TRBV19	15	TRBJ1-1	TRBD1	.	CASSLDRGRNTEAFF	TGTGCCAGTTCCTTGGACAGGGGTAGGAACACTGAAGCTTTCTTT
TRBV4-3	17	TRBJ2-1	.	.	CASSQDVRDWINNEQFF	TGCGCCAGCAGCCAAGATGTTCGCGACTGGATAAACAATGAGCAGTTCTTC
TRBV10-1	13	TRBJ1-6	.	.	CASSAQPNSPLHF	TGCGCCAGCAGTGCACAGCCTAATTCACCCCTCCACTTT
TRBV19	14	TRBJ2-5	.	.	CASSRPGDGVTQYF	TGTGCCAGTAGTCGACCGGGTGACGGAGTAACCCAGTACTTC
TRBV2	15	TRBJ1-2	.	.	CASSERRESTGGYTF	TGTGCCAGCAGTGAACGACGGGAATCAACGGGGGGCTACACCTTC
TRBV7-9	15	TRBJ1-4	.	.	CASSAGSWVGEKLFF	TGTGCCAGCAGCGCAGGGTCTTGGGTTGGTGAAAAACTGTTTTTT
TRBV19	15	TRBJ2-1	TRBD2	few	CASTTGAAGVGEQFF	TGTGCCAGTACCACGGGCGCAGCGGGGGTCGGTGAGCAGTTCTTC
TRBV5-6	15	TRBJ1-4	TRBD1	.	CASSLQGGTNEKLFF	TGTGCCAGCAGCTTACAGGGGGGTACTAATGAAAAACTGTTTTTT
TRBV19	16	TRBJ1-1	TRBD1	.	CASSAGTGGWETEAFF	TGTGCCAGTAGTGCCGGGACAGGGGGCTGGGAAACTGAAGCTTTCTTT
TRBV4-3	15	TRBJ1-5	.	.	CASSHLGGGNQPQHF	TGCGCCAGCAGCCACCTTGGAGGGGGCAATCAGCCCCAGCATTTT
TRBV30	15	TRBJ1-3	TRBD1	.	CAWSVRQGAWDTIYF	TGTGCCTGGAGTGTCCGTCAGGGGGCGTGGGACACCATATATTTT
TRBV6-5	12	TRBJ1-1	.	.	CASSSRQTEAFF	TGTGCCAGCAGTTCGCGGCAGACTGAAGCTTTCTTT
TRBV7-9	15	TRBJ1-3	TRBD1	.	CASSSTGTVGDTIYF	TGTGCCAGCAGCTCTACCGGGACAGTCGGAGACACCATATATTTT
TRBV19	14	TRBJ2-3	TRBD1	once	CASISTGGKDTQYF	TGTGCCAGTATTTCGACAGGGGGCAAAGATACGCAGTATTTT
TRBV7-9	14	TRBJ2-7	TRBD1	once	CASSQDRDSYEQYF	TGTGCCAGCAGCCAGGACAGGGATTCCTACGAGCAGTACTTC
TRBV10-3	15	TRBJ2-1	TRBD2	.	CATLKASGSYNEQFF	TGTGCCACCCTTAAGGCTAGCGGCTCCTACAATGAGCAGTTCTTC
TRBV5-1	13	TRBJ2-7	.	once	CAGSLALSYEQYF	TGCGCCGGCAGCTTGGCCCTCTCCTACGAGCAGTACTTC
TRBV5-1	14	TRBJ2-5	TRBD1	.	CASSLGQGGETQYF	TGCGCCAGCAGCCTCGGACAGGGCGGGGAGACCCAGTACTTC
TRBV5-6	15	TRBJ2-7	TRBD1	few	CASSARQGQHGEQYF	TGTGCCAGCAGCGCCCGACAGGGGCAGCATGGCGAGCAGTACTTC
TRBV4-1	20	TRBJ1-1	.	.	CASSHAGPFYSILWDTEAFF	TGCGCCAGCAGCCATGCTGGGCCATTCTATTCGATCCTTTGGGACACTGAAGCTTTCTTT
TRBV19	14	TRBJ2-7	.	.	CASSNLAFDYEQYF	TGTGCCAGTAGTAATCTAGCGTTTGACTACGAGCAGTACTTC
TRBV12-5	12	TRBJ1-1	.	.	CASGYPGTEAFF	TGTGCTAGTGGTTACCCAGGCACTGAAGCTTTCTTT
TRBV7-8	14	TRBJ2-7	.	.	CASSLGQVSYEQYF	TGTGCCAGCAGCTTAGGGCAGGTATCCTACGAGCAGTACTTC
TRBV19	13	TRBJ2-3	TRBD1	.	CASSRTGLDTQYF	TGTGCCAGCTCAAGGACAGGGTTAGATACGCAGTATTTT
TRBV9	16	TRBJ2-5	.	.	CASSVGGGEYRETQYF	TGTGCCAGCAGCGTAGGGGGGGGCGAATATCGAGAGACCCAGTACTTC
TRBV5-8	14	TRBJ2-3	.	.	CASSLVFSGDTQYF	TGTGCCAGCAGCTTAGTCTTTTCGGGGGATACGCAGTATTTT
TRBV9	12	TRBJ2-2	.	.	CASSPDTGELFF	TGTGCCAGCAGCCCAGACACCGGGGAGCTGTTTTTT
TRBV2	13	TRBJ1-1	TRBD1	.	CASSEQGATEAFF	TGTGCCAGCAGTGAACAGGGGGCAACTGAAGCTTTCTTT
TRBV6-5	13	TRBJ2-7	.	.	CASSLGSSYEQYF	TGTGCCAGCAGTTTGGGCAGCTCCTACGAGCAGTACTTC